A single sample gave rise to the 29 T cell receptor beta chains below, sequenced in a study of control samples from healthy donors and cancer patients. Assay used: immunoSEQ multiplex PCR; TCRdb lists only in-frame clones, some missing. The sample lists 140,000 or so clones, about 89% seen once, with 4.9% in the top ten. Sample: blood. All receptors come from a man aged 25 to 45 in good health.

The chain employs TRBV12-3 or TRBV12-4 and TRBJ2-7; D call uncertain. This CDR3 comprises 12 residues. Trimming removed 6 bases at V and 5 bases at J, with 11 bases between. CDR3 DNA: TGTGCCAGCAGCCCACTTTTTAACGAGCAGTACTTC. It yields the protein CASSPLFNEQYF.

This clone was counted between two and nine times. The chain employs TRBV19 and TRBJ1-3; D unresolved. The CDR3 spans 12 residues. Germline-derived CDR1 and CDR2 are LNHDA and SQIVND (reference sequence). Trimming removed 6 bases at V and 4 bases at J, with 7 bases between. CDR3 region: CASSRAGNTIYF. CDR3 sequence (DNA): TGTGCCAGTAGCCGGGCCGGAAACACCATATATTTT.

CDR3 in DNA: TGCAGTGCTAGTGGGCAGGGAACCTACGAGCAGTACTTC. This sequence encodes CSASGQGTYEQYF. The V call is TRBV20-1, the J call TRBJ2-7; perhaps TRBD1 as D (5 bases). Germline CDR1 DFQATT, CDR2 SNEGSKA (reference sequence). The CDR3 consists of 13 residues. The V gene lost 3 bases and the J gene lost 2 bases, with 11 bases spanning the gap.

This clone was detected a few times. The genes are TRBV5-6 and TRBJ1-1; tentatively, D is TRBD1 (6 bases). Germline CDR1 is SGHDT and CDR2 is YYEEEE. Trimming removed 3 bases at V and 5 bases at J, with 23 bases between. This CDR3 region has 17 residues. CDR3 coding DNA: TGTGCCAGCAGCTCAGACGTGGGGACATCGGAGAGGACTGAAGCTTTCTTT. Encoded protein: CASSSDVGTSERTEAFF.

This chain joins TRBV15 and TRBJ2-3; D gene ambiguous. This CDR3 has 16 residues. Germline CDR1 is LNHNV and CDR2 is YYDKDF (reference sequence). V was cut by 3 bases and J by 4 bases, with 17 bases left in between. CDR3 bases: TGTGCCACCAGCAGGGCATATTCCCCAGGCGCAGATACGCAGTATTTT. Translation gives CATSRAYSPGADTQYF.

With regard to this clone: An end of the junction does not agree with germline; a read error may underlie this. For the CDR3, the DNA is TGTGCCAGCAGCTTAAGGGACTCCAAGGATTTT. Protein product: CASSLRDSKDF. J is TRBJ2-3 and V is TRBV7-9; weak D call: TRBD2 (6 bases). Germline assignment: CDR1 SEHNR and CDR2 FQNEAQ (reference sequence). The CDR3 consists of 11 residues.

This clone was recorded once. The V gene is TRBV27, the J gene TRBJ2-7, with 9 nucleotides matching TRBD1. From germline, CDR1 is MNHEY and CDR2 SMNVEV (reference sequence). Trimming removed 4 bases from V and 3 bases from J; junction bases left unmatched: 1. This CDR3 has 13 residues. CDR3 loop: CASSWGQGYEQYF. As DNA, the CDR3 is TGTGCCAGCAGTTGGGGACAGGGCTACGAGCAGTACTTC.

The genes are TRBV18 and TRBJ2-1; maybe TRBD1 (6 bases). The germline V gene has CDR1 KGHSH and CDR2 LQKENI. The CDR3 loop spans 14 amino acids. V lost 1 base to trimming and J lost 8 bases, with 12 bases between them. CDR3 nucleotide sequence: TGTGCCAGCTCACCACAGGGCAGGGGTTATGAGCAGTTCTTC. It is translated as CASSPQGRGYEQFF.

The rearrangement links TRBV9 to TRBJ2-6; 8 bases are a match to TRBD2. This CDR3 spans 18 amino acids. Germline CDR1 is SGDLS and CDR2 is YYNGEE. V shed 0 bases, J shed 0 bases, and the junction held 5 bases outside the gene matches. The CDR3 bases are TGTGCCAGCAGCGTAGCTCTAGCGGGCTACTCTGGGGCCAACGTCCTGACTTTC. It is translated as CASSVALAGYSGANVLTF.

The chain uses TRBV19 and TRBJ2-1; 8 bases map to TRBD2. V shed 8 bases and J 2 bases; nucleotides not matched to a gene: 11. This CDR3 contains 16 residues. Germline CDR1 is LNHDA and CDR2 is SQIVND (reference sequence). The CDR3 DNA reads as TGTGCCAGTGGCGGGGGGTCTCGAGGGACCTACAATGAGCAGTTCTTC. Its translation is CASGGGSRGTYNEQFF.

V and J are TRBV5-1 and TRBJ2-5; D is unclear. Per the germline V gene, CDR1 is SGHRS and CDR2 is YFSETQ. Trimming removed 0 bases at V and 5 bases at J, with 11 bases between. CDR3 size: 14 residues. CDR3 in amino acids: CASSLDALGETQYF. In nucleotides, the CDR3 is TGCGCCAGCAGCTTGGACGCCCTCGGGGAGACCCAGTACTTC.

This clone was seen once. Other DNA variants within this sample encode the same CDR3. The chain has TRBV9 and TRBJ2-3, with D unclear. This CDR3 comprises 12 residues. Trimming removed 2 bases from V and 6 bases from J, with 7 bases in between. Germline CDR1 reads SGDLS; CDR2 reads YYNGEE. The CDR3 protein is CASSVKEDTQYF. The CDR3 DNA follows: TGTGCCAGCAGCGTCAAGGAGGATACGCAGTATTTT.

V and J are TRBV6-2 or TRBV6-3 and TRBJ1-1; 9 bases map to TRBD1. The V segment lost 6 bases and the J segment 4 bases; nucleotides outside the gene matches: 6. CDR1 MNHEY and CDR2 SVGEGT come from the germline V gene. This CDR3 has 14 amino acids. The CDR3, as DNA: TGTGCCAGCAGCCAGACAGGGGGAGGCACTGAAGCTTTCTTT. Protein: CASSQTGGGTEAFF.

A word on this clone: The sample carries other DNA sequences with the same CDR3. The gene calls are TRBV19 and TRBJ1-2; D is uncertain. CDR1 LNHDA and CDR2 SQIVND come from the germline V gene (reference sequence). Trimming shortened V by 3 bases and J by 2 bases, and 7 bases separated the two germline ends. The CDR3 loop spans 13 amino acids. The CDR3 spells CASSIAVNYGYTF. The CDR3 DNA sequence: TGTGCCAGTAGTATCGCAGTAAACTATGGCTACACCTTC.

The chain recombines TRBV18 with TRBJ2-3, with a possible D match to TRBD2 (5 bases). CDR3 length: 15 amino acids. V gave up 4 bases and J gave up 0 bases, with 11 bases separating them. Germline V CDR1 and CDR2: KGHSH, LQKENI. The CDR3 reads CASSLETGSTDTQYF. The CDR3 region has the DNA TGTGCCAGCTCACTTGAGACGGGGAGCACAGATACGCAGTATTTT.

This clone was seen a single time. The chain carries TRBV4-2 and TRBJ2-7, with 8 bases matching TRBD2. This CDR3 comprises 18 residues. CDR1 LGHNA and CDR2 YNFKEQ come from the germline V gene. With V trimmed by 5 bases and J by 0 bases, 15 bases remained unmatched. This chain's CDR3 is CASSNLLDQRESSYEQYF. Here the CDR3 DNA reads TGTGCCAGCAGCAACCTACTGGACCAGCGGGAGAGCTCCTACGAGCAGTACTTC.

J is TRBJ1-1 and V is TRBV4-3, with D hard to call. Between the trimmed V and J ends, which lost 4 bases and 1 base, there was a span of 19 bases. The CDR3 sequence is 17 residues long. From germline, CDR1 is LGHNA and CDR2 YSLEER. The CDR3 nucleotides read TGCGCCAGCAGCCTACACGATTTTGAGGGCACGAACACTGAAGCTTTCTTT. Translating gives CASSLHDFEGTNTEAFF.

The chain joins TRBV6-5 to TRBJ1-2; possibly TRBD1 for D (5 bases). CDR3 size: 15 residues. V was trimmed by 2 bases and J by 0 bases, leaving 10 bases between them. Per germline, CDR1 MNHEY and CDR2 SVGAGI. The CDR3 spells CASSYGQGANYGYTF. Written as DNA, the CDR3 is TGTGCCAGCAGTTACGGGCAGGGCGCTAACTATGGCTACACCTTC.

The chain joins TRBV5-4 to TRBJ2-3; perhaps TRBD1 as D (5 bases). The CDR3 spans 13 residues. Germline V gives CDR1 SGHNT, CDR2 YYREEE (reference sequence). Trimming took off 0 bases at V and 5 bases at J, with 7 bases between the two ends. CDR3 region: CASSLDQGDTQYF. CDR3 DNA: TGTGCCAGCAGCTTGGATCAGGGAGATACGCAGTATTTT. The variable domain in full, completed from reference TRBV5-4 and TRBJ2-3, reads ETGVTQSPTHLIKTRGQQVTLRCSSQSGHNTVSWYQQALGQGPQFIFQYYREEENGRGNFPPRFSGLQFPNYSSELNVNALELDDSALYLCASSLDQGDTQYFGPGTRLTVL.

Points on this clone: Its ends do not fully match the called genes, so a read error is possible. The genes are TRBV7-9 and TRBJ1-2; D not resolved. CDR1 is SEHNR, CDR2 FQNEAQ, per germline (reference sequence). The CDR3 has 11 amino acids. The CDR3 sequence: CASSLAGACFF. CDR3 nucleotides: TGTGCCAGCAGCTTAGCGGGCGCCTGTTTTTTC.

Only one count was recorded for this clone. This rearrangement joins TRBV6-5 to TRBJ2-3, with 9 bases aligning to TRBD2. The V gene end was trimmed by 6 bases and the J gene end by 2 bases; junction bases not matched to a gene: 6. Germline V gives CDR1 MNHEY, CDR2 SVGAGI. The CDR3 consists of 15 residues. CDR3 region: CASRAGTSHTDTQYF. Here the CDR3 DNA reads TGTGCCAGCAGGGCCGGGACTAGCCACACAGATACGCAGTATTTT.

The chain is built from TRBV5-1 and TRBJ2-5; no clear D gene. Germline loops: CDR1 SGHRS, CDR2 YFSETQ. V shed 2 bases and J shed 0 bases, with 5 bases lying between them. This CDR3 is 13 amino acids long. CDR3 DNA sequence: TGCGCCAGCAGCTTAGAGGACCAAGAGACCCAGTACTTC. Encoded protein: CASSLEDQETQYF.

With regard to this clone: A read error may account for a junction end that differs from germline. The V and J genes are TRBV19 and TRBJ1-6; D call uncertain. This CDR3 has 14 residues. Germline V gene data show CDR1 as LNHDA and CDR2 as SQIVND (reference sequence). In DNA, the CDR3 is TGTGCCAGTAGTAAGGTCATAGTGAATTCGCCCCTCCACTTT. Its translation is CASSKVIVNSPLHF.

The chain is built from TRBV10-3 and TRBJ2-3; the match to TRBD2 covers 9 bases. CDR3 length: 16 residues. Germline V gene data show CDR1 as ENHRY and CDR2 as SYGVKD. V dropped 7 bases and J dropped 0; count of bases not matched to a gene: 8. The CDR3 region has the DNA TGTGCCATCAAGGCTGGACTAGCGATTAGCACAGATACGCAGTATTTT. Protein: CAIKAGLAISTDTQYF.

This sequence joins TRBV20-1 and TRBJ1-2; D possibly corresponds to TRBD1 (5 bases). This CDR3 is built from 11 residues. Germline V CDR1 and CDR2: DFQATT, SNEGSKA (reference sequence). V was pared by 7 bases and J by 8 bases, with 14 bases between. CDR3 bases: TGCAGTGTTAGCCCCAGGGAGGGCTACACCTTC. Amino acids: CSVSPREGYTF.

The sample holds one count of this clone. The V call is TRBV6-5, the J call TRBJ1-6; D might be TRBD1 (5 bases). Trimming took off 0 bases at V and 6 bases at J, with 9 bases between the two ends. Per the germline V gene, CDR1 is MNHEY and CDR2 is SVGAGI. This CDR3 contains 15 residues. The CDR3 is CASSYSGTPNSPLHF. Here the CDR3 DNA reads TGTGCCAGCAGTTACTCCGGGACCCCTAATTCACCCCTCCACTTT.

The chain couples TRBV6-6 to TRBJ1-5; D is ambiguous. Germline V lookup: CDR1 MNHNY, CDR2 SVGAGI (reference sequence). This CDR3 is built from 18 residues. V was trimmed by 5 bases and J by 3 bases, leaving 23 bases between them. Written as DNA, the CDR3 is TGTGCCAGCAGTCTCTCAAAGTCTTCCGGGAGTCCCAATCAGCCCCAGCATTTT. Amino acid sequence: CASSLSKSSGSPNQPQHF.

The rearrangement uses TRBV28 and TRBJ1-2; no clear D gene. Germline lookup yields CDR1 MDHEN and CDR2 SYDVKM. The ends were cut back, 7 bases at V and 4 bases at J, with 13 bases in the middle. The CDR3 loop spans 13 amino acids. CDR3 amino acids: CASNIPGFYGYTF. The CDR3, as DNA: TGTGCCAGCAACATCCCCGGCTTCTATGGCTACACCTTC.

The table lists this clone with a count of one. V is TRBV6-1 and J is TRBJ1-6; no clear D gene. This CDR3 region has 17 residues. Trimming took off 2 bases at V and 2 bases at J, with 13 bases between the two ends. Germline CDR1 and CDR2: MNHNS and SASEGT. The CDR3: CASSERGETTYNSPLHF. Written as DNA, the CDR3 is TGTGCCAGCAGTGAACGTGGAGAGACTACCTATAATTCACCCCTCCACTTT.